This TCR beta chain originates from a study of T-cell reconstitution after alpha-beta-depleted transplantation in children. Study-level results: T-cell numbers and diversity one year post-transplant derived largely from freshly generated T cells. Reports say that about two months after transplant, the alpha-beta T cells came out of several hundred graft clones that had expanded.

Germline trimming cut 8 bases from V and 7 bases from J; bases unmatched to any gene: 10. This CDR3 is built from 14 residues. Germline CDR1 and CDR2: MNHEY and SVGEGT. About this clonotype: Antigen specificity is unknown.

TCRbeta library construction was performed incorporating unique molecular identifiers. TCRdb reprocessed the PCR reads with MiXCR, giving one entry per CDR3 protein. The sample holds fewer than 150,000 distinct CDR3 sequences, roughly 9.7% seen once. The TCR comes from a girl under three years old who had a stem cell transplant for combined immunodeficiency, so the T cells may come from the graft donor. The sample here was PBMCs, mostly from graft donor cells, taken 180 days after TCRalphabeta/CD19-depleted stem cell transplant. The chain recombines TRBV6-2 or TRBV6-3 with TRBJ2-7; 11 bases are a match to TRBD2. CDR3 region: CASLLAGGPEEQYF. The CDR3 DNA is TGTGCCAGCCTATTAGCGGGGGGGCCTGAAGAGCAGTACTTC.